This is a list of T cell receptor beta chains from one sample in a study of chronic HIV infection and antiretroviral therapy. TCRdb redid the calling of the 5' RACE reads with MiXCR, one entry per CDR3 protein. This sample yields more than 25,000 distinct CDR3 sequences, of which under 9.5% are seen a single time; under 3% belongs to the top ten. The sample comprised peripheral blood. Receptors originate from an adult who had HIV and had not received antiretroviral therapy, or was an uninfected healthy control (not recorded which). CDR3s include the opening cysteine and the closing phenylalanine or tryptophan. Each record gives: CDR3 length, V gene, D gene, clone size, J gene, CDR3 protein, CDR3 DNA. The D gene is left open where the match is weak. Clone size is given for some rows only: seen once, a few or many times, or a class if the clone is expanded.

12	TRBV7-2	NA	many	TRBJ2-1	CASSLRFNEQFF	TGTGCCAGCAGCTTAAGGTTCAATGAGCAGTTCTTC
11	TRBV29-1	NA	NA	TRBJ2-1	CSVHRYNEQFF	TGCAGCGTCCACAGGTACAATGAGCAGTTCTTC
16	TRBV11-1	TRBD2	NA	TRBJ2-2	CASSTPSGSWAGELFF	TGTGCCAGCAGCACGCCTAGCGGGAGTTGGGCCGGGGAGCTGTTTTTT
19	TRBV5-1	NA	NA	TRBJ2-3	CASSFVRKNEQDPTDTQYF	TGCGCCAGCAGCTTCGTCCGAAAAAATGAGCAGGACCCCACAGATACGCAGTATTTT
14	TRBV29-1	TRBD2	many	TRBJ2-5	CSVLAEATQETQYF	TGCAGCGTGCTAGCGGAGGCGACCCAAGAGACCCAGTACTTC
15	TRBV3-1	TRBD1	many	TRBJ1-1	CASSHWGQANTEAFF	TGTGCCAGCAGCCACTGGGGACAGGCGAACACTGAAGCTTTCTTT
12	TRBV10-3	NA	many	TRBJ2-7	CAIRTAGVEQYF	TGTGCCATCAGGACTGCAGGGGTTGAGCAGTACTTC
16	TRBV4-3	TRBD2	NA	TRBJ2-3	CASSPLAGGGTDTQYF	TGCGCCAGCAGCCCGTTAGCGGGGGGCGGCACAGATACGCAGTATTTT
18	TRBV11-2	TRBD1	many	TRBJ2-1	CASSLPLPDRGLYNEQFF	TGTGCCAGCAGCTTGCCCCTACCGGACAGGGGTTTATACAATGAGCAGTTCTTC
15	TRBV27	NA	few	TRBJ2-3	CASSPFYAVADTQYF	TGTGCCAGCAGTCCATTTTATGCGGTTGCAGATACGCAGTATTTT
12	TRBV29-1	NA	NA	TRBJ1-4	CSAGGPGKKLFF	TGCAGCGCTGGGGGCCCCGGGAAAAAACTGTTTTTT
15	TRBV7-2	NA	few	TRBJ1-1	CASSLLRGIGTEAFF	TGTGCCAGCAGCTTGTTGCGGGGGATCGGCACTGAAGCTTTCTTT
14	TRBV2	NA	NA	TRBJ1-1	CASKLGRLNTEAFF	TGTGCCAGCAAGTTGGGACGTTTGAACACTGAAGCTTTCTTT
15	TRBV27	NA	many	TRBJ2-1	CASSSGSRRANEQFF	TGTGCCAGCTCATCAGGGAGTAGAAGGGCCAATGAGCAGTTCTTC
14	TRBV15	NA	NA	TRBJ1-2	CATSRDRGRSGYTF	TGTGCCACCAGCAGAGACAGGGGAAGAAGTGGCTACACCTTC
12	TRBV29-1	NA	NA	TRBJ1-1	CSVRRPPSEAFF	TGCAGCGTACGCCGTCCCCCGAGTGAAGCTTTCTTT
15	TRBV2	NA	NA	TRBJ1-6	CASSESRQGNSPLHF	TGTGCCAGCAGTGAAAGTAGACAAGGGAATTCACCCCTCCACTTT
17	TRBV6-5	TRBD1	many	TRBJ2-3	CASSAQIPGTGADTQYF	TGTGCCAGCAGTGCCCAGATACCCGGGACAGGGGCAGATACGCAGTATTTT
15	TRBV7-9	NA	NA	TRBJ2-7	CASSPPALMGYEQYF	TGTGCCAGCAGCCCGCCCGCGTTAATGGGCTACGAGCAGTACTTC
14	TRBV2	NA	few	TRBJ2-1	CASGPSYSYNEQFF	TGTGCCAGCGGCCCGTCCTACTCCTACAATGAGCAGTTCTTC
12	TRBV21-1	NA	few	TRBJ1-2	CASSQLVYGYTF	TGTGCCAGCAGTCAATTGGTCTATGGCTACACCTTC
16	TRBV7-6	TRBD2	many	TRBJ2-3	CASSLTSGGYTDTQYF	TGTGCCAGCAGCTTAACTAGCGGGGGATACACAGATACGCAGTATTTT
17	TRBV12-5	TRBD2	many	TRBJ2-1	CASGLGLAGASWNEQFF	TGTGCTAGTGGTTTGGGACTAGCGGGAGCGTCTTGGAATGAGCAGTTCTTC
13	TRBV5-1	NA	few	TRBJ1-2	CASSLDGLDGYTF	TGCGCCAGCAGCTTGGACGGGTTGGATGGCTACACCTTC
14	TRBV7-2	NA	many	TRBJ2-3	CASSSRRSTDTQYF	TGTGCCAGCAGCTCAAGGCGTAGCACAGATACGCAGTATTTT